This T cell receptor (beta chain) was identified in a study of T-cell reconstitution after alpha-beta-depleted transplantation in children. Germline V lookup: CDR1 LNHNV, CDR2 YYDKDF (reference sequence). The length of the CDR3 is 15 residues. With 5 bases removed from V and 4 bases from J, the gap between germline ends came to 14 bases. Preparation of the TCRbeta library involved a method that used unique molecular identifiers. TCRdb processed the PCR reads anew with MiXCR; each CDR3 protein has one entry. The sample lists fewer than 750,000 distinct CDR3 sequences, roughly 27% seen once, with about 35% in the top ten.

V is TRBV15 and J is TRBJ2-2; D possibly uses TRBD1 or TRBD2 (5 bases each). This sample comprised PBMCs, obtained before TCRalphabeta/CD19-depleted stem cell transplant. This clonotype originated in a boy under two years old with Wiskott-Aldrich syndrome, due to receive a stem cell transplant. CDR3 residues: CATSARRGGTGELFF. CDR3 coding DNA: TGTGCCACCAGCGCCCGCCGGGGCGGCACCGGGGAGCTGTTTTTT.